Included here is one TCR beta chain sequence, with context. What it recognizes is unknown. The data belong to a study of OX40 agonist ivuxolimab in advanced cancers. For the study at large: Allowance was made for prior anti-PD-1, anti-PD-L1 or anti-CTLA-4 therapy, and approximately 41% had some. Three patients, one with hepatocellular carcinoma and two with cutaneous melanoma, achieved partial responses. Study-level findings and limits: Both blood CD4+ and CD8+ T cells showed clonal growth by week 6 at 0.1 to 3.0 mg/kg. The study found that CD8+ T cells averaged more expanded clones than CD4+.

Here immunoSEQ multiplex PCR was the method, and the copy in TCRdb shows in-frame clones only, minus some. The sample holds roughly 56,000 clones, 84% seen once. The CDR3 loop spans 14 amino acids. The ends lost 0 bases at V and 4 bases at J; junction bases unmatched: 5. Germline CDR1 and CDR2: GTSNPN and SVGIG (reference sequence). The material sequenced was CD4+ or CD8+ T cells sorted from blood, taken in a trial of the OX40 agonist ivuxolimab. This clonotype was obtained from an adult with an advanced solid tumor such as melanoma, head and neck, liver or kidney cancer. V and J are TRBV30 and TRBJ2-5; 7 positions match TRBD1. Written as DNA, the CDR3 is TGTGCCTGGAGTGTAGGGGGCTCGAGAGAGACCCAGTACTTC. This translates into CAWSVGGSRETQYF.